This is a list of T cell receptor beta chains from one sample in a study of blood T cell repertoires in COVID-19. Sequenced by immunoSEQ multiplex PCR; TCRdb stores in-frame clones only, minus some. This sample has over 150,000 clones, with around 84% found just once. Sample: peripheral blood. Source of these receptors: a man aged 60-69 years with COVID-19, enrolled during active disease. CDR3s include the opening cysteine and the closing phenylalanine or tryptophan. The D gene is left open where the match is weak. Only part of the rows carry a size: once, few, many, or a class if the clone is expanded.

clone_size	d_call	v_call	j_call	cdr3_length	cdr3_nt	cdr3_aa
few	.	TRBV29-1	TRBJ1-1	11	TGCAGCGTAACCAAAGGGGCTGAAGCTTTCTTT	CSVTKGAEAFF
.	.	TRBV4-3	TRBJ1-3	18	TGCGCCAGCAGCCAAGAGCCTCGGCGGACTTTCTCTGGAAACACCATATATTTT	CASSQEPRRTFSGNTIYF
.	.	TRBV5-1	TRBJ1-2	14	TGCGCCAGCAGCTCCGGGGATCTGAAATATGGCTACACCTTC	CASSSGDLKYGYTF
.	.	TRBV3-1/TRBV3-2	TRBJ1-2	11	TGTGCCAGCAGCCAGTTGGGCCCCTACACCTTC	CASSQLGPYTF
few	.	TRBV7-2	TRBJ1-2	14	TGTGCCAGCAGCTTAGAAAGGAGTACGTATGGCTACACCTTC	CASSLERSTYGYTF
once	.	TRBV5-1	TRBJ2-5	14	TGCGCCAGCAGCTTCTGGGGCAGCCAAGAGACCCAGTACTTC	CASSFWGSQETQYF
once	.	TRBV27	TRBJ2-2	13	TGTGCCAGCAGTTCCCAGGGTACCGGGGAGCTGTTTTTT	CASSSQGTGELFF
.	TRBD1	TRBV29-1	TRBJ1-1	16	TGCAGCGTTATTGGGGCAGGGGGCTACTTGAACACTGAAGCTTTCTTT	CSVIGAGGYLNTEAFF
.	.	TRBV6-6	TRBJ1-6	13	TGTGCCAGCACCCCTTCCTATAATTCACCCCTCCACTTT	CASTPSYNSPLHF
.	TRBD2	TRBV6-6	TRBJ2-7	13	TGTGCCAGCAGGACGCGGGGGATTGCCGAGCAGTACTTC	CASRTRGIAEQYF
.	.	TRBV29-1	TRBJ1-5	13	TGCAGCGTCATGGCAGGGAACAATCAGCCCCAGCATTTT	CSVMAGNNQPQHF
.	TRBD1	TRBV18	TRBJ2-3	17	TGTGCCAGCTCACCGATGCGGTTTGGGACAGGGACAGATACGCAGTATTTT	CASSPMRFGTGTDTQYF
.	.	TRBV28	TRBJ2-1	14	TGTGCCAGCAGCCAGGGGTCTAAGGTCAATGAGCAGTTCTTC	CASSQGSKVNEQFF
.	TRBD1	TRBV19	TRBJ2-2	15	TGTGCCAGTACCCAACGACAGGGCCTGGCCGGGGAGCTGTTTTTT	CASTQRQGLAGELFF
once	.	TRBV11-3	TRBJ1-6	15	TGTGCCAGCAGCCTAAGACAGTTAAATAATTCACCCCTCCACTTT	CASSLRQLNNSPLHF
few	TRBD2	TRBV7-3	TRBJ2-2	14	TGTGCCAGCAGCTCGGGAGGGGGTACCGGGGAGCTGTTTTTT	CASSSGGGTGELFF
.	.	TRBV19	TRBJ1-2	14	TGTGCCAGTAGTCTACCGGGCCCGGGGTATGGCTACACCTTC	CASSLPGPGYGYTF
.	.	TRBV5-4	TRBJ1-4	15	TGTGCCAGCAGCTCCGCCGGGAGACGAAATGAAAAACTGTTTTTT	CASSSAGRRNEKLFF
few	TRBD1	TRBV27	TRBJ1-1	18	TGTGCCAGCAGTTCCTCTCTTATTCCCGGGACAGGGCAGACTGAAGCTTTCTTT	CASSSSLIPGTGQTEAFF
.	TRBD1	TRBV5-1	TRBJ1-4	14	TGCGCCAGCAGTTTGACAGGGCGGAATGAAAAACTGTTTTTT	CASSLTGRNEKLFF
.	.	TRBV9	TRBJ1-1	14	TGTGCCAGCAGCGTAGTCGGAACGGGGACTGAAGCTTTCTTT	CASSVVGTGTEAFF
.	TRBD2	TRBV15	TRBJ2-7	16	TGTGCCACCAGCACCCGACTAGCGGGGCTCTCCTACGAGCAGTACTTC	CATSTRLAGLSYEQYF
.	.	TRBV7-2	TRBJ1-5	14	TGTGCCAGCAGCCACGGTGGGGGGAATCAGCCCCAGCATTTT	CASSHGGGNQPQHF
.	TRBD2	TRBV7-3	TRBJ2-3	15	TGTGCCAGCAGGCCCCAACTAGCGGGAGCAGATACGCAGTATTTT	CASRPQLAGADTQYF
.	.	TRBV6-6	TRBJ1-3	14	TGTGCCAGCAGCCCCGGCAGGGGTGGAAACACCATATATTTT	CASSPGRGGNTIYF
.	.	TRBV6-2/TRBV6-3	TRBJ1-3	16	TGTGCCAGCAGCCAAGCCCCAACCGCCTCTGGAAACACCATATATTTT	CASSQAPTASGNTIYF
.	.	TRBV30	TRBJ2-4	17	TGTGCCTGGGGGAACTTTGGCCAGGCCCTAGCCAAAAACATTCAGTACTTC	CAWGNFGQALAKNIQYF
once	TRBD1	TRBV7-9	TRBJ2-7	14	TGTGCCAGCAGCGCCTGGGACAGAGCCTACGAGCAGTACTTC	CASSAWDRAYEQYF